Below, 28 T cell receptor beta chains from the same sample are listed, as sequenced in a study of T cells after yellow fever vaccination. TCRdb used MiXCR to reprocess the 5' RACE reads, holding one entry per CDR3 protein. The sample gives some 70,000 distinct CDR3 sequences, about 7% of which show up once; under 45% is in the top ten. The sample in question was CD8+ T cells sorted from PBMCs, obtained about 41 days after the first yellow fever vaccination. Source of these receptors: a man younger than 30 who received the YFV17D yellow fever vaccine.

This clonotype was counted many times. J is TRBJ2-1 and V is TRBV11-2; the match to TRBD2 covers 9 bases. The CDR3 runs to 14 residues. V trimming: 8 bases; J trimming: 8 bases; junction bases outside the gene matches: 10. CDR1 and CDR2 (germline): SGHAT, FQNNGV. Here the CDR3 DNA reads TGTGCCAGCTCCGGGGGGGGACTAGCCTATGAGCAGTTCTTC. Translating it yields CASSGGGLAYEQFF.

This clonotype was seen many times. This chain links TRBV28 with TRBJ2-5, with 7 bases identical to TRBD1. CDR1 and CDR2 (germline): MDHEN, SYDVKM. CDR3 length: 16 residues. The trim removed 5 bases at V and 2 bases at J, leaving 11 bases unmatched. Here the CDR3 reads CASSPLGTARQETQYF. CDR3 DNA: TGTGCCAGCAGTCCTTTAGGGACAGCCAGGCAAGAGACCCAGTACTTC.

This clonotype was seen ten or more times. The CDR3 spells CSVGGRDTQETQYF. CDR3 nucleotides: TGCAGCGTGGGGGGAAGGGACACCCAAGAGACCCAGTACTTC. The chain recombines TRBV29-1 with TRBJ2-5; either TRBD1 or TRBD2 may fit D (6 bases each). CDR3 size: 14 residues. Germline CDR1 reads SQVTM; CDR2 reads ANQGSEA. V lost 6 bases and J lost 1, with 15 bases in between. The variable domain in full, completed from reference TRBV29-1 and TRBJ2-5, reads SAVISQKPSRDICQRGTSLTIQCQVDSQVTMMFWYRQQPGQSLTLIATANQGSEATYESGFVIDKFPISRPNLTFSTLTVSNMSPEDSSIYLCSVGGRDTQETQYFGPGTRLLVL.

In its sample, this clonotype was seen many times. The chain joins TRBV5-1 to TRBJ2-2; 8 bases map to TRBD2. The CDR3 has 17 residues. Per germline, CDR1 SGHRS and CDR2 YFSETQ. Germline trimming cut 0 bases from V and 0 bases from J; bases unmatched to any gene: 4. CDR3 in amino acids: CASSLELRGANTGELFF. CDR3 sequence (DNA): TGCGCCAGCAGCTTGGAGTTGCGGGGGGCGAACACCGGGGAGCTGTTTTTT.

This clonotype was seen at least ten times. This chain uses TRBV10-3 with TRBJ2-1; 7 nucleotides match TRBD1. The CDR3 extends over 16 amino acids. Germline values: CDR1 ENHRY, CDR2 SYGVKD. The V and J ends lost 8 bases and 10 bases, in that order; junction bases with no gene match: 20. CDR3 sequence (DNA): TGTGCCATCCGATTAAACCGGGACAGTGGAGCAGGGGAGCAGTTCTTC. The encoded protein is CAIRLNRDSGAGEQFF.

This clonotype was seen repeatedly, ten times or more. The chain uses TRBV4-2 and TRBJ2-7, with 13 bases that match TRBD2. The CDR3 covers 15 residues. With V trimmed by 3 bases and J by 4 bases, 3 bases remained unmatched. Germline loops: CDR1 LGHNA, CDR2 YNFKEQ. As DNA, the CDR3 is TGTGCCAGCAGCCAGGAGACTAGCGGGGGGTACGAGCAGTACTTC. Amino acids: CASSQETSGGYEQYF.

V usage is TRBV5-1 and J usage is TRBJ1-2; 10 positions match TRBD1. The CDR3 contains 14 residues. V shed 0 bases, J shed 8 bases, and the junction held 4 bases outside the gene matches. The germline V gene has CDR1 SGHRS and CDR2 YFSETQ. CDR3 in amino acids: CASSLAWDRGGYTF. CDR3 in DNA: TGCGCCAGCAGCTTGGCCTGGGACAGGGGCGGCTACACCTTC. The variable domain in full, completed from reference TRBV5-1 and TRBJ1-2, reads KAGVTQTPRYLIKTRGQQVTLSCSPISGHRSVSWYQQTPGQGLQFLFEYFSETQRNKGNFPGRFSGRQFSNSRSEMNVSTLELGDSALYLCASSLAWDRGGYTFGSGTRLTVV.

This clonotype was recorded many times. The chain couples TRBV6-2 or TRBV6-3 to TRBJ2-2; the match to TRBD2 covers 10 bases. Germline V CDR1 and CDR2: MNHEY, SVGEGT. V was pared by 5 bases and J by 4 bases, with 7 bases of the junction left unmatched. The CDR3 length is 16 residues. CDR3 sequence: CASSQTSGPPTGELFF. The CDR3 DNA reads as TGTGCCAGCAGTCAGACTAGCGGGCCCCCCACCGGGGAGCTGTTTTTT.

This clonotype was recorded at least ten times. The chain carries TRBV29-1 and TRBJ2-5; 10 nucleotides agree with TRBD2. The germline gives CDR1 SQVTM, CDR2 ANQGSEA. The CDR3 is 16 amino acids. The J segment lost 2 bases and the V segment lost 3 bases, leaving 9 bases of the junction unmatched. Written as DNA, the CDR3 is TGCAGCGTTGACAATGCTAGCGGGGGACCTCAAGAGACCCAGTACTTC. Residues: CSVDNASGGPQETQYF.

This clonotype was seen at least ten times. This rearrangement joins TRBV7-9 to TRBJ2-1; 9 bases are a match to TRBD2. CDR3 length: 15 residues. V was clipped by 3 bases and J by 6 bases; unmatched bases: 6. CDR1 and CDR2 (germline): SEHNR, FQNEAQ (reference sequence). The CDR3, as DNA: TGTGCCAGCAGCTTCCTTAGCGGGGGTCCCAATGAGCAGTTCTTC. Translating gives CASSFLSGGPNEQFF.

By share, this clonotype ranks as medium-sized. The chain joins TRBV6-4 to TRBJ2-1, with D unresolved. The V end lost 3 bases, the J end lost 4 bases, and 10 bases lay between the germline ends. This CDR3 region has 14 residues. Germline assignment: CDR1 MRHNA and CDR2 SNTAGT. CDR3 amino acids: CASSETVDYNEQFF. In DNA, the CDR3 is TGTGCCAGCAGTGAAACAGTAGATTACAATGAGCAGTTCTTC.

This clonotype was seen at least ten times. The chain couples TRBV3-1 to TRBJ2-1; TRBD1 matches at 7 bases. The CDR3 is 15 residues long. Unmatched junction bases numbered 7, after V lost 1 base and J lost 7 bases. Per germline, CDR1 LGHDT and CDR2 YNNKEL (reference sequence). In nucleotides, the CDR3 is TGTGCCAGCAGCCAAGTTGGTGCAGGGGGTAATGAGCAGTTCTTC. Translated: CASSQVGAGGNEQFF.

This clonotype was recorded many times. The chain couples TRBV24-1 to TRBJ2-1; D is perhaps TRBD1 or TRBD2 (5 bases each). The CDR3 runs to 15 residues. V was trimmed by 2 bases and J by 5 bases, leaving 12 bases between them. Germline loops: CDR1 KGHDR, CDR2 SFDVKD. CDR3 DNA: TGTGCCACCAGTGATTCCGGGACCGATCACAATGAGCAGTTCTTC. Its translation is CATSDSGTDHNEQFF.

In this sample, this clonotype turned up a few times. The chain links TRBV11-2 to TRBJ2-1; no clear D gene. Germline V gives CDR1 SGHAT, CDR2 FQNNGV. V was pared by 1 base and J by 9 bases, with 10 bases between. This CDR3 has 13 residues. In DNA form, the CDR3 reads TGTGCCAGCAGCTTAGGAAGGGTGAGTGAGCAGTTCTTC. Translating it yields CASSLGRVSEQFF.

This clonotype was picked up many times. This chain connects TRBV7-2 to TRBJ2-7; D is tentatively TRBD1 or TRBD2 (6 bases each). This CDR3 region has 15 residues. Trimming pared 4 bases from V and 5 bases from J, leaving 18 bases between. CDR1 and CDR2 from the germline V gene are SGHTA and FQGNSA. Written as DNA, the CDR3 is TGTGCCAGCAGCTCCCTCCCCTGGGGGGCTCACGAGCAGTACTTC. Residues: CASSSLPWGAHEQYF.

This clonotype came up many times. The genes are TRBV10-3 and TRBJ2-2; D might be TRBD1 (5 bases). V lost 3 bases and J 4 bases, leaving 9 bases between the germline ends. Germline V CDR1 and CDR2: ENHRY, SYGVKD. The CDR3 has 14 amino acids. DNA for the CDR3: TGTGCCATCAGTGACCCGACAGTCACCGGGGAGCTGTTTTTT. Translating gives CAISDPTVTGELFF.

This chain connects TRBV12-3 or TRBV12-4 to TRBJ1-1, with D perhaps matching TRBD1 (5 bases). V was shortened by 1 base and J by 6 bases, with 15 bases between the two germline ends. This CDR3 has 15 amino acids. The CDR3 here is CASSLVARGPAEAFF. DNA of the CDR3: TGTGCCAGCAGTTTAGTGGCCCGGGGCCCCGCTGAAGCTTTCTTT.

The chain uses TRBV4-1 and TRBJ1-2, with TRBD1 as a possible D gene (5 bases). This CDR3 has 18 residues. V lost 4 bases to trimming and J lost 7 bases, with 28 bases between them. Germline values: CDR1 MGHRA, CDR2 YSYEKL. As DNA, the CDR3 is TGCGCCAGCAGCCCCACTTACCCCTACCGGGACGGGGGACTTGGCTACACCTTC. Amino acid sequence: CASSPTYPYRDGGLGYTF.

This clonotype was seen ten or more times. CDR3 sequence (DNA): TGTGCCAGCTCCTCGGGAGGGACTGGCTACACCTTC. Protein: CASSSGGTGYTF. The chain couples TRBV6-2 or TRBV6-3 to TRBJ1-2; possibly TRBD1 for D (5 bases). CDR3 length: 12 residues. V lost 8 bases to trimming and J lost 7 bases, with 14 bases between them. The V gene's germline CDR1 is MNHEY and CDR2 SVGEGT.

This clonotype appeared many times. The genes are TRBV9 and TRBJ2-3; 8 bases fit TRBD1. The ends lost 3 bases at V and 5 bases at J; junction bases unmatched: 8. Germline V gives CDR1 SGDLS, CDR2 YYNGEE. This CDR3 contains 15 residues. In DNA, the CDR3 is TGTGCCAGCAGCGCGGGGGACAGGACCGTAGATACGCAGTATTTT. Protein product: CASSAGDRTVDTQYF.

This clonotype was picked up many times. The chain joins TRBV14 to TRBJ2-2, with D possibly called TRBD1 or TRBD2 (6 bases each). Trimming stripped 4 bases from V and 6 bases from J, with 15 bases between. This CDR3 spans 15 amino acids. CDR1 and CDR2 from the germline V gene are SGHDN and FVKESK. In DNA, the CDR3 is TGTGCCAGCAGCCCCCTCGGGGGCAGAGCCGGGGAGCTGTTTTTT. This codes for CASSPLGGRAGELFF.

The DNA of the CDR3 is TGTGCCACCAAAGGACAGGGGGCCCGAACCGGGGAGCTGTTTTTT. Its translation is CATKGQGARTGELFF. V and J are TRBV10-3 and TRBJ2-2; the match to TRBD1 covers 11 bases. The CDR3 has 15 residues. With V trimmed by 10 bases and J by 5 bases, 9 bases remained unmatched. Germline V CDR1 and CDR2: ENHRY, SYGVKD.

The rearrangement uses TRBV24-1 and TRBJ2-1; D remains unclear. This CDR3 has 11 residues. Germline values: CDR1 KGHDR, CDR2 SFDVKD. Trimming left V 5 bases short and J 7 bases short, with 5 bases between. The CDR3 is CATSGGNEQFF. Written as DNA, the CDR3 is TGTGCCACCAGTGGCGGAAATGAGCAGTTCTTC.

This clonotype has at least ten counts. The chain's CDR3 is CASSLGVAGGPPGLDEQYF. The DNA for the CDR3 is TGTGCCAGCAGCTTAGGTGTAGCGGGGGGACCCCCTGGCTTGGACGAGCAGTACTTC. The chain employs TRBV7-9 and TRBJ2-7, with 10 bases fitting TRBD2. Trimming cost V 1 base and J 5 bases; bases outside gene matches: 17. The CDR3 has 19 amino acids. Per germline, CDR1 SEHNR and CDR2 FQNEAQ (reference sequence).

About this clonotype: A single base separates this from a much larger clone, so it may be a read error. The CDR3 carries no conserved terminal phenylalanine or tryptophan, so it likely arises from a read error. V gene TRBV4-1 combines with J gene TRBJ2-2; TRBD2 aligns across 7 bases. V shed 0 bases and J 5 bases; nucleotides not matched to a gene: 9. The CDR3 length is 17 residues. Germline CDR1 MGHRA, CDR2 YSYEKL. DNA for the CDR3: TGCGCCAGCAGCCAAGATGTGGTACGGGGGGATACCGGGGAGCTGTTTCTT. Translated: CASSQDVVRGDTGELFL.

The chain recombines TRBV25-1 with TRBJ2-3; D is unresolved. The CDR3 has 14 residues. Trimming left V 6 bases short and J 2 bases short, with 12 bases between. CDR1 and CDR2 (germline): MGHDK, SYGVNS. CDR3 in amino acids: CASRPLADTDTQYF. The CDR3 coding sequence is TGTGCCAGCAGACCATTAGCTGACACAGATACGCAGTATTTT.

The chain joins TRBV19 to TRBJ2-7, with D possibly being TRBD1 or TRBD2 (5 bases each). CDR1 is LNHDA, CDR2 SQIVND, per germline (reference sequence). Trimming left V 4 bases short and J 5 bases short, with 12 bases between. The CDR3 is made up of 13 amino acids. The CDR3 sequence is CASSRGPRDEQYV. The DNA for the CDR3 is TGTGCCAGTAGTAGGGGACCCAGAGACGAGCAGTACGTC.

The gene calls are TRBV7-2 and TRBJ2-5; 13 bases are shared with TRBD2. V was pared by 5 bases and J by 3 bases, with 3 bases of the junction left unmatched. There are 15 residues in the CDR3. The germline V gene encodes CDR1 SGHTA and CDR2 FQGNSA. CDR3: CASSPGTSGEETQYF. CDR3 DNA sequence: TGTGCCAGCAGCCCCGGGACTAGCGGGGAAGAGACCCAGTACTTC.